This TCR beta chain is drawn from a study of T cells after yellow fever vaccination. About the research overall: Fractions of limited cellularity were prepared by means of SMART-Seq v4 Ultra Low Input. Overall study results and limits: It was the secondary response that reached its peak faster, day 5 versus 15, but it was weaker.

Concerning this clonotype itself: Its antigen is not identified.

5'RACE template switching produced TCR cDNA carrying a universal primer site and UMIs. MiXCR, run by TCRdb on the 5' RACE reads, gives a single entry per CDR3 protein. This sample has 450,000 to 600,000 distinct CDR3 sequences, with around an eighth found just once. Sequences were derived from PBMCs, sampled on the day of the yellow fever booster vaccination. The receptor's source is a man younger than 45 who received the YFV17D yellow fever vaccine.

CDR3 sequence: CASSLWSGGQSYGYTF. CDR3 coding DNA: TGTGCCAGCAGCTTATGGTCCGGAGGACAGTCCTATGGCTACACCTTC. The chain joins TRBV7-2 to TRBJ1-2; tentatively, D is TRBD1 (6 bases). The CDR3 sequence is 16 residues long. Trimming removed 2 bases from V and 4 bases from J, with 17 bases in between. Germline V lookup: CDR1 SGHTA, CDR2 FQGNSA.